Described below is a single T cell receptor (beta chain) sequence and its context. Which antigen it targets is not known. Base qualities were left out, and no much larger clone turns up one base away. The data were obtained in a study of Graves' ophthalmopathy and Graves' hyperthyroidism (dated by TCRdb to 2016 to 2019). Notes on the research overall: Peripheral blood was collected at initial diagnosis, prior to any treatment. The roughly 100 discovery patients were randomly divided into training and test sets at a 7:3 ratio. An independent validation cohort comprised roughly 20 hyperthyroidism patients and over 15 patients who later progressed from hyperthyroidism to ophthalmopathy. To tell Graves' ophthalmopathy apart from Graves' hyperthyroidism, and to predict which patients would progress to ophthalmopathy, the study relied on TCR beta repertoire signatures. In total, some 140 blood samples were TCR-sequenced: roughly 45 ophthalmopathy, 80 or so hyperthyroidism and approximately 17 hyperthyroidism-to-ophthalmopathy patients. In six hyperthyroidism patients, the T-cell repertoire of thyroid tissue was compared with the T-cell repertoire of blood. To explore V-J signatures distinguishing ophthalmopathy from hyperthyroidism, a discovery set of approximately 100 patients (fewer than 45 ophthalmopathy, about 57 stable hyperthyroidism) was enrolled. Following sample collection, hyperthyroidism patients were given methimazole at a starting dose of 30 mg daily, and ophthalmopathy patients were given high-dose intravenous methylprednisolone. General conclusions and limits of the study: Sample size was not predetermined statistically, and investigators were not blinded to group allocation. In validation, the model predicted ophthalmopathy progression with about 71% sensitivity and around 72% specificity; some 13 predicted patients were CT-confirmed with GO in a median of approximately six months. In cross-validation, the 13-signature model distinguished ophthalmopathy from stable hyperthyroidism with just over 85% sensitivity and roughly 81% specificity, while in the test set the corresponding values were 80% and 75%. Most expanded thyroid clonotypes with frequency above 0.001 were also detected in blood, suggesting blood repertoires may reflect the thyroid immune response.

TCR beta CDR3 regions were amplified from RNA transcripts for repertoire sequencing. The first round of RT-PCR was done with HTBI primers and the Qiagen OneStep RT-PCR kit, and was followed by a second round of multiplex PCR, then size selection and purification. The libraries underwent paired-end sequencing with 100 bp reads on an Illumina HiSeq2000. In the authors' own workflow: SOAPnuke was used for read processing, and reads with adapters, uncalled bases, a mean Phred below 15, or no exact constant-primer or identifier match were discarded. COPE v1.2.5 was used to merge high-quality paired reads. Unique nucleotide sequences were defined as clonotypes and aligned to IMGT TRB V, D and J references using MiTCR v1.1. The analysis was limited to V-J combinations with a frequency above 0.0001, which together covered 99.2% of repertoires. For each V-J combination, a TCR clonal expansion and chaos score was defined as F50 clonal expansion divided by the chaos observed in the TCRdist matrix. Features were reduced by Welch's t-statistics and random forest to 10 to 15 V-J combinations, which fed a naive Bayes classifier. The similarity between thyroid and blood repertoires was quantified using the Morisita-Horn index. TCRdb took the public reads, trimmed them with fastp at Q25, ran MiXCR for clone calling and kept in-frame beta chains. Duplicate CDR3 protein sequences are folded into a single record with the most common DNA and genes. The V and J calls come from TCRdb's annotation, not from the publication. Counted in this sample were hundreds of thousands of distinct CDR3 sequences; 20% to 25% of them appeared once. The ten largest make up roughly 7.4% of the sample.

V is cut by 1 base and J by 0 bases, and the space between the germline ends is 12 bases. The germline V gene provides CDR1 MGHRA and CDR2 YSYEKL. The CDR3 runs 16 residues from the cysteine to the phenylalanine. Kept here is only the CDR3 DNA, which spans 48 bases and is read in frame from base 1. A patient counted as having stable hyperthyroidism if there was no progression to ophthalmopathy within 18 months of follow-up. The hyperthyroidism patients were 18 to 65 years old and newly diagnosed, with a disease duration of less than 2 months. Patients with other autoimmune diseases, uncontrolled infections, pregnancy or lactation were excluded from the study. Clinical symptoms, serum thyroxine, TRAb, thyroid ultrasound and orbital computed tomography formed the basis of the diagnosis. Ficoll-Paque density gradient centrifugation was used to isolate PBMCs from 8.5 to 10 ml of fresh peripheral blood. Total RNA was extracted with Trizol reagent and quality-checked on an Agilent 2100 Bioanalyzer.

This sequence was found in a woman under 30 with stable Graves' hyperthyroidism. Some clones in this sample may be carry-over from other donors' samples. Donor details come from another sample of the same person, matched by shared clones. This sequence uses TRBV4-1 and TRBJ2-5, with the D gene not clear enough to name. The specimen sequenced was peripheral blood. The bases read TGCGCCAGCAGCCAAGCCCCGCTGGCCTACCAAGAGACCCAGTACTTC. This translates into CASSQAPLAYQETQYF.